The next 7 T cell receptor beta chains were all read from a single sample in a study of blood T cells in healthy people across ages. It was with a sample-barcoded 5' primer and a J-beta primer mix that a second PCR of about 6 to 12 cycles was run. TCRdb recomputed calls from the 5' RACE reads with MiXCR, one row per CDR3 protein. Of roughly 1.9 million distinct CDR3 sequences listed, approximately 39% were seen once; the top ten hold roughly 23%. The sample was blood. Receptor source: a human donor in good health.

The rearrangement uses TRBV20-1 and TRBJ1-2; perhaps TRBD1 as D (6 bases). CDR3 length: 14 amino acids. Trimming cost V 0 bases and J 6 bases, with 14 bases left between them. The V gene's germline CDR1 is DFQATT and CDR2 SNEGSKA (reference sequence). This CDR3 is CSARDHRVKDGYTF. The CDR3 coding sequence is TGCAGTGCTAGAGACCACAGGGTAAAAGATGGCTACACCTTC.

The rearrangement uses TRBV10-3 and TRBJ1-4; a weak D match, TRBD1 (5 bases). CDR1 and CDR2 from the germline V gene are ENHRY and SYGVKD. Between the trimmed V and J ends, which lost 2 bases and 7 bases, there was a span of 14 bases. The length of the CDR3 is 15 residues. CDR3 loop: CAISEQGGSGEKLFF. The CDR3 nucleotides read TGTGCCATCAGTGAGCAGGGAGGGTCTGGTGAAAAACTGTTTTTT.

This clonotype was observed many times. The rearrangement links TRBV29-1 to TRBJ2-7; weak D call: TRBD1 (5 bases). The length of the CDR3 is 11 residues. The V end lost 5 bases, the J end lost 10 bases, and 15 bases lay between the germline ends. Germline V gene sequence: CDR1 SQVTM, CDR2 ANQGSEA. The CDR3 here is CSVLHRTSQYF. The CDR3 nucleotides read TGCAGCGTTCTCCACCGGACATCTCAGTACTTC.

This clonotype appeared a few times. The V call is TRBV4-3, the J call TRBJ2-7; 8 bases agree with TRBD1. CDR1 is LGHNA and CDR2 is YSLEER in the germline V gene. Trimming took 0 bases from V and 1 from J; bases not matched to a gene: 5. This CDR3 spans 16 amino acids. The CDR3 reads CASSQDAGQESYEQYF. The CDR3 nucleotides read TGCGCCAGCAGCCAAGATGCGGGACAGGAGTCCTACGAGCAGTACTTC.

This clonotype has more than one count but fewer than ten. The V gene is TRBV7-2, the J gene TRBJ1-2; TRBD1 is a possible D gene (6 bases). Germline assignment: CDR1 SGHTA and CDR2 FQGNSA. The CDR3 length is 15 residues. Trimming left V 2 bases short and J 3 bases short, with 13 bases between. The CDR3 nucleotides read TGTGCCAGCAGCTTACGATTTCAGGGGTACTATGGCTACACCTTC. Protein: CASSLRFQGYYGYTF. Combining the CDR3 with reference TRBV7-2 and TRBJ1-2 gives the whole variable domain GAGVSQSPSNKVTEKGKDVELRCDPISGHTALYWYRQSLGQGLEFLIYFQGNSAPDKSGLPSDRFSAERTGGSVSTLTIQRTQQEDSAVYLCASSLRFQGYYGYTFGSGTRLTVV.

Details on this clonotype: Mismatch with germline at one junction end may stem from a read error. The V call is TRBV5-1, the J call TRBJ2-3; D assignment may be TRBD1 or TRBD2 (6 bases each). The CDR3 consists of 14 residues. CDR1 is SGHRS, CDR2 YFSETQ, per germline. The CDR3 spells CASRRGPDTDTRYF. CDR3 sequence (DNA): TGCGCCAGCAGACGGGGGCCTGACACAGATACGCGGTATTTT.

The chain has TRBV4-3 and TRBJ1-4, with a possible D match to TRBD1 (5 bases). Between the trimmed V and J ends, which lost 0 bases and 0 bases, there was a span of 17 bases. The CDR3 runs to 19 residues. Germline CDR1 is LGHNA and CDR2 is YSLEER. CDR3 sequence (DNA): TGCGCCAGCAGCCAAGATCAAACGGGGCTCAGCTCAACTAATGAAAAACTGTTTTTT. This translates into CASSQDQTGLSSTNEKLFF.